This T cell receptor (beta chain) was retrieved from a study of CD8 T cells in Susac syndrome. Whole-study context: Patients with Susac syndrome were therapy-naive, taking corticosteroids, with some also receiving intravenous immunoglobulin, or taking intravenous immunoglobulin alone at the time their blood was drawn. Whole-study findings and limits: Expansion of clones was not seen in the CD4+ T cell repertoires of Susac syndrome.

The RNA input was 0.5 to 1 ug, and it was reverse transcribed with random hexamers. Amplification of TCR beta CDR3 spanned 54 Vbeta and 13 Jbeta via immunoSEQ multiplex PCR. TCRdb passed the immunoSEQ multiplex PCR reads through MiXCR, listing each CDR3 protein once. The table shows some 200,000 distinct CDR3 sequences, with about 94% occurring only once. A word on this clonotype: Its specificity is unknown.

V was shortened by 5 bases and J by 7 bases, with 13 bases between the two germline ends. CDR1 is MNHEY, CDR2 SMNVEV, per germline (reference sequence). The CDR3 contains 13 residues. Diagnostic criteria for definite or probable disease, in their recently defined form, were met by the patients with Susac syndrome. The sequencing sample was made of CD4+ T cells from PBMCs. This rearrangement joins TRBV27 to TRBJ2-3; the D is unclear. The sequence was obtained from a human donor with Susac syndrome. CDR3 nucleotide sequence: TGTGCCAGCAGTCCGCCCGCCCCAAATACGCAGTATTTT. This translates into CASSPPAPNTQYF.